A selection of T cell receptor beta chains follows, all from one sample in a study of blood T cells in healthy people across ages. TCRdb independently ran MiXCR on the 5' RACE reads; one entry per CDR3 protein. This table has 1 million or so distinct CDR3 sequences, 45% appearing once. What was sequenced was blood. All receptors come from a woman aged 60-70 years in good health. CDR3s include the opening cysteine and the closing phenylalanine or tryptophan. The D gene is left open where the match is weak. Rows give clone size only sometimes, using once, few, many, or a class for an expanded clone.

TRBJ2-3 | NA | few | 12 | TRBV29-1 | TGCAGCGTTTGGGGCTACACAGATACGCAGTATTTT | CSVWGYTDTQYF
TRBJ1-1 | NA | once | 13 | TRBV10-3 | TGTGCCATCTCGACCGACCCAGGGACCGAAGCTTTCTTT | CAISTDPGTEAFF
TRBJ1-6 | TRBD1 | NA | 16 | TRBV10-3 | TGTGCCATCAGTGGACCTGGGACAGTTGGAAATTCACCCCTCCACTTT | CAISGPGTVGNSPLHF
TRBJ1-5 | TRBD1 | NA | 15 | TRBV6-1 | TGTGCCAGCAGTGTGCGGCAGGGGGTTGCTCAGCCCCAGCATTTT | CASSVRQGVAQPQHF
TRBJ2-1 | TRBD1 | few | 14 | TRBV13 | TGTGCCAGCGGCAGTAATACAGGGGGCAATGAGCAGTTCTTC | CASGSNTGGNEQFF
TRBJ2-7 | NA | few | 12 | TRBV5-1 | TGCGCCAGCAGCTTGGGAGGGGCCCAGCAGTACTTC | CASSLGGAQQYF
TRBJ2-3 | NA | few | 14 | TRBV30 | TGTGCCTGGAGTGTAAGCGGCCCCCCAGATACGCAGTATTTT | CAWSVSGPPDTQYF
TRBJ2-7 | TRBD1 | NA | 16 | TRBV4-1 | TGCGCCAGCAGCCAGGGGTCCGGGACAGCATCCTACGAGCAGTACTTC | CASSQGSGTASYEQYF
TRBJ2-5 | NA | few | 13 | TRBV28 | TGTGCCAGCAGTGTTGAACCTAAAGAGACCCAGTACTTC | CASSVEPKETQYF
TRBJ2-1 | TRBD2 | NA | 12 | TRBV5-1 | TGCGCCAGCAGAGGTAGCGGGAATGAGCAGTTCTTC | CASRGSGNEQFF
TRBJ1-1 | NA | NA | 16 | TRBV21-1 | TGTGCCAGCACCCCGGACAGGGAGAGCCCGAACACTGAAGCTTTCTTT | CASTPDRESPNTEAFF
TRBJ1-4 | NA | NA | 14 | TRBV27 | TGTGCCAGCAGTTTAACGTATTCGGGAGAAAAACCGTTTTTT | CASSLTYSGEKPFF